This entry lists 4 T cell receptor beta chains sequenced from one sample in a study of somatic mutations in T cells in chronic GVHD. Data came from immunoSEQ multiplex PCR; TCRdb stores just in-frame clones and leaves some out. The top ten clones hold about 30% of a sample with some 13,000 clones, approximately 80% of them seen once. Input material: Vbeta20-negative CD4+ T cells from blood. The receptor source for this set is a male patient in his fifties or sixties with chronic graft-versus-host disease. Some T cells may be provided by the graft donor.

The chain combines TRBV25-1 with TRBJ2-2; no reliable D call. CDR3 length: 14 residues. From germline, CDR1 is MGHDK and CDR2 SYGVNS. The V end was cut by 4 bases, the J end by 1 base, with 7 bases between. CDR3 in DNA: TGTGCCAGCAGTGGTCCAGGGAACACCGGGGAGCTGTTTTTT. Protein: CASSGPGNTGELFF.

There are a few counts of this clone. The rearrangement links TRBV4-3 to TRBJ2-3; perhaps TRBD2 as D (6 bases). The CDR3 length is 13 residues. Germline V gene sequence: CDR1 LGHNA, CDR2 YSLEER. V lost 1 base and J lost 4, with 6 bases in between. The CDR3 DNA reads TGCGCCAGCAGCCAAGGGAGGGCAGATACGCAGTATTTT. Translated, it gives CASSQGRADTQYF.

The V call is TRBV4-2, the J call TRBJ1-3; D unresolved. Germline V CDR1 and CDR2: LGHNA, YNFKEQ. The CDR3 length is 15 residues. The ends were cut back, 1 base at V and 0 bases at J, with 7 bases in the middle. The CDR3 DNA reads TGTGCCAGCAGCCAAGCGGGGAGCTCTGGAAACACCATATATTTT. Protein sequence: CASSQAGSSGNTIYF.

This clone was recorded a few times. J is TRBJ2-7 and V is TRBV11-2; 13 positions agree with TRBD2. The CDR3 consists of 17 residues. Per the germline V gene, CDR1 is SGHAT and CDR2 is FQNNGV. V trimming: 0 bases; J trimming: 1 base; junction bases outside the gene matches: 3. The CDR3 here is CASSLEGGLAGSYEQYF. The CDR3, as DNA: TGTGCCAGCAGCTTAGAGGGGGGACTAGCGGGGTCCTACGAGCAGTACTTC.